This TCR beta chain was identified in a study of blood T cell repertoires in COVID-19. Trimming removed 3 bases from V and 11 bases from J; junction bases left unmatched: 7. This CDR3 is 13 amino acids long. Germline V CDR1 and CDR2: LGHDT, YNNKEL (reference sequence). Only a few counts were recorded for this clone. Assay: immunoSEQ multiplex PCR; the TCRdb copy retains only in-frame clones and omits some. The sample holds around 180,000 clones, 70% to 90% seen once. The V gene is TRBV3-1 (or the pseudogene TRBV3-2), the J gene TRBJ1-1; 9 positions agree with TRBD1. The sample taken for sequencing was peripheral blood. The TCR sequence derives from a man between 60 and 75 years old with acute or convalescent COVID-19. The CDR3 loop is CASSQGQGILAFF. The DNA for the CDR3 is TGTGCCAGCAGCCAGGGACAGGGTATTTTGGCTTTCTTT.